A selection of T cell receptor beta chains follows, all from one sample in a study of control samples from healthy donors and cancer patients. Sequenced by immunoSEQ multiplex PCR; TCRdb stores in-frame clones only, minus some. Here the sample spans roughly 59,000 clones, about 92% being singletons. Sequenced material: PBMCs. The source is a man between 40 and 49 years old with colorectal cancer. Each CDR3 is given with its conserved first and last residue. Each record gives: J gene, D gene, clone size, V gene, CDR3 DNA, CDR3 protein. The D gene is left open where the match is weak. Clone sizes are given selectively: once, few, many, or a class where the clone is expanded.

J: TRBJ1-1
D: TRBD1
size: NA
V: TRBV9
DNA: TGTGCCAGCAGCGGCCAGGGGGCGCGAACTGAAGCTTTCTTT
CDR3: CASSGQGARTEAFF

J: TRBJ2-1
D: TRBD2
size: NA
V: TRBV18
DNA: TGTGCCAGCTCACCACGGCAGCTTTCTAGCGGGAGCCCCTACAATGAGCAGTTCTTC
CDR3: CASSPRQLSSGSPYNEQFF

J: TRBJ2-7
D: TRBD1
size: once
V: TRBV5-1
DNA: TGCGCCAGCAGCTCAGACAGGGGGCGGTACGAGCAGTACTTC
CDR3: CASSSDRGRYEQYF

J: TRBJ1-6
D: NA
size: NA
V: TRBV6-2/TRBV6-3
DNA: TGTGCCAGCAGTTCTTGGGGACATTATAATTCACCCCTCCACTTT
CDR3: CASSSWGHYNSPLHF

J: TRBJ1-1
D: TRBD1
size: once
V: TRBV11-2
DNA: TGTGCCAGCAGCTTAACCCAGGGGGCTGAAGCTTTCTTT
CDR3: CASSLTQGAEAFF

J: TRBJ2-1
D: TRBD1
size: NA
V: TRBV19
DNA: TGTGCCAGTAGTATTTCGGGACAGGACACCTACAATGAGCAGTTCTTC
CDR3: CASSISGQDTYNEQFF

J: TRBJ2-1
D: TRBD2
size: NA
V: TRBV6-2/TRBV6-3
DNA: TGTGCCAGCAGCTGGGGGCTAGCGGGGAGGACCTACAATGAGCAGTTCTTC
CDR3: CASSWGLAGRTYNEQFF

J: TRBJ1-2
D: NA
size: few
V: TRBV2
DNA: TGTGCCAGCAGTCCTGACGAAACATCCCAGGGCTACACCTTC
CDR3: CASSPDETSQGYTF

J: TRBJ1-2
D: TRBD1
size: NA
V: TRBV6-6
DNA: TGTGCCAGCGTAGACGGGACAGGGAGAGGTTTTGGCTACACCTTC
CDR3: CASVDGTGRGFGYTF

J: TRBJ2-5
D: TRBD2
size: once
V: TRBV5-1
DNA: TGCGCCAGCAGCCAAGGACTAGCGGGGAGAGGAGAGACCCAGTACTTC
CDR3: CASSQGLAGRGETQYF

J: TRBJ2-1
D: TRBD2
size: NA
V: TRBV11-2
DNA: TGTGCCAGCAGCCGCAGAAGAGCGGGGGGTACCTACAATGAGCAGTTCTTC
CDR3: CASSRRRAGGTYNEQFF

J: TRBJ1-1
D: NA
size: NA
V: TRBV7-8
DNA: TGTGCCAGCAGCTTAGTGGGGGGGCAGGTTTTTACTGAAGCTTTCTTT
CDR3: CASSLVGGQVFTEAFF

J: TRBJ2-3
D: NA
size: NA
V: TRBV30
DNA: TGTGCCTGGAGTACCGGACGTCAAGATACGCAGTATTTT
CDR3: CAWSTGRQDTQYF

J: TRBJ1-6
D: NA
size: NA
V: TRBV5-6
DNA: TGTGCCAGCAGCTTTGGCAGCTATAATTCACCCCTCCACTTT
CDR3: CASSFGSYNSPLHF

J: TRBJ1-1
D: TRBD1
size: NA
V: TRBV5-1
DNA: TGCGCCAGCAGCTCCGCGACAGGGGCGGACACTGAAGCTTTCTTT
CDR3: CASSSATGADTEAFF

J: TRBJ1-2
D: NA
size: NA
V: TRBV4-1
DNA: TGCGCCAGCGCCCCTCTCGCAGGGGTTGCAGGCTACACCTTC
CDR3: CASAPLAGVAGYTF

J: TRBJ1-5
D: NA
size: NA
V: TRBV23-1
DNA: TGCGCCAGCAGTCAATCGCGAGGGCAGAGCAATCAGCCCCAGCATTTT
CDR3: CASSQSRGQSNQPQHF

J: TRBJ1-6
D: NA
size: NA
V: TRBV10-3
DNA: TGTGCCATCAAGAACACCGTTAATTCACCCCTCCACTTT
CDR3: CAIKNTVNSPLHF

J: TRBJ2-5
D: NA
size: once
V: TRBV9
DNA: TGTGCCAGCAGCGTCGCTTCTCAAGAGACCCAGTACTTC
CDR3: CASSVASQETQYF

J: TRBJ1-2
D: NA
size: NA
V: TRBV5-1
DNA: TGCGCCAGCAGCTTCGGAGGGTGGGATGGCTACACCTTC
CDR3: CASSFGGWDGYTF

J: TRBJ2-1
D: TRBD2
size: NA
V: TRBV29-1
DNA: TGCAGCGTCGCGGGAGGACTAGCGGACTACAATGAGCAGTTCTTC
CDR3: CSVAGGLADYNEQFF

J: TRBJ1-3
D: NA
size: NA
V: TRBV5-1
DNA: TGCGCCAGCAGCTTGGGTTCGGGATCTGGAAACACCATATATTTT
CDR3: CASSLGSGSGNTIYF

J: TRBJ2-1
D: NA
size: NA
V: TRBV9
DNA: TGTGCCAGCAGCCCGACCGGGACTGTAGGTCACAATGAGCAGTTCTTC
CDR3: CASSPTGTVGHNEQFF

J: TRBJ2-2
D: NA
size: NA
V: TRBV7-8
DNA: TGTGCCAGCAGCTTGTACAGGGTGGAAACCGGGGAGCTGTTTTTT
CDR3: CASSLYRVETGELFF

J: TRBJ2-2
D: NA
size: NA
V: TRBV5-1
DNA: TGCGCCAGCAGCTTGGAGCTACAGGGGAACACCGGGGAGCTGTTTTTT
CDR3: CASSLELQGNTGELFF

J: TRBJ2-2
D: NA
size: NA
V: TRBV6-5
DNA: TGTGCCAGCAAAGCCTACAGGGCCACCGGGGAGCTGTTTTTT
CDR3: CASKAYRATGELFF

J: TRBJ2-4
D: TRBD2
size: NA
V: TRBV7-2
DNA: TGTGCCAGCAGCTCCAAGACTAGCGGGGGAGTAGCCAAAAACATTCAGTACTTC
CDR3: CASSSKTSGGVAKNIQYF

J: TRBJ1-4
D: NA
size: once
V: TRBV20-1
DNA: TGCAGTGCTAGTGCTTCGGCCACAGAGGGGGAAAAACTGTTTTTT
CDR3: CSASASATEGEKLFF

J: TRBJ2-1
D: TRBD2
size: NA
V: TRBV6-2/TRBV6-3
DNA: TGTGCCAGCAGTCCACTGGGGGGGGGTTCCTACAATGAGCAGTTCTTC
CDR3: CASSPLGGGSYNEQFF

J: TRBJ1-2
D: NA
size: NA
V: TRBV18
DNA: TGTGCCAGCTCACCAGGGACTTTGGGCTATGGCTACACCTTC
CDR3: CASSPGTLGYGYTF

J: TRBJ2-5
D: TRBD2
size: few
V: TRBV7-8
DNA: TGTGCCAGCAGCCACCGAGGGACTAGGACTAAAGAGACCCAGTACTTC
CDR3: CASSHRGTRTKETQYF

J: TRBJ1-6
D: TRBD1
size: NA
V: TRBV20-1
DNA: TGCAGTGCTAGTACTCTGACAGGGGGGGATTCACCCCTCCACTTT
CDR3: CSASTLTGGDSPLHF

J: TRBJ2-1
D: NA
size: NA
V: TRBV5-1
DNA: TGCGCCAGCAGCTCCCCCGGGCGGGGTTCTAACAATGAGCAGTTCTTC
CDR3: CASSSPGRGSNNEQFF

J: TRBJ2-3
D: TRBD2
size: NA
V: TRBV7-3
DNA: TGTGCCAGCAGCCCCGAGCGGGGCTTTAGCACAGATACGCAGTATTTT
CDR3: CASSPERGFSTDTQYF

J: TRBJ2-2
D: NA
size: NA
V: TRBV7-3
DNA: TGTGCCAGCAGCACACAGAATCAGGAGCTGTTTTTT
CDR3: CASSTQNQELFF

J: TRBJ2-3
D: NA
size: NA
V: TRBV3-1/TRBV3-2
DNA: TGTGCCAGTAGCCAATGGGGTGCTAGCACAGATACGCAGTATTTT
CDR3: CASSQWGASTDTQYF

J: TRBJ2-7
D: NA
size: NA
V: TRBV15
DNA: TGTGCCACCAGCCGAAAAGGGGTACGGTACGAGCAGTACTTC
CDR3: CATSRKGVRYEQYF

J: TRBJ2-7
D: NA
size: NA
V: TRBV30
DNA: TGTGCCTGGAGTGATCTTGGCAGAAGCTCCTACGAGCAGTACTTC
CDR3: CAWSDLGRSSYEQYF

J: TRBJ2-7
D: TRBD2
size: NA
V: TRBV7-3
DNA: TGTGCCAGCAGCTTAATAGGCCCGGTCTATGGCGGGGGGCAGTCCTACGAGCAGTACTTC
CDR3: CASSLIGPVYGGGQSYEQYF

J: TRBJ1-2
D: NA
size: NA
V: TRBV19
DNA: TGTGCCAGTACCCTCGGGGGTGGTGGCTACACCTTC
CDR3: CASTLGGGGYTF

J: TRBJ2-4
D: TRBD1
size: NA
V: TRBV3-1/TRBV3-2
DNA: TGTGCCAGCAGCCTACAGGGGGACATTCAGTACTTC
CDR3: CASSLQGDIQYF

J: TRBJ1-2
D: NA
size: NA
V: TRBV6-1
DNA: TGTGCCAGCAGTGACAGGGGCGAGGGCTATGGCTACACCTTC
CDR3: CASSDRGEGYGYTF

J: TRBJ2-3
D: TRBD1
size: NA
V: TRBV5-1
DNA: TGCGCCACTTCCCCACAGGGGGCGCGAGCAGATACGCAGTATTTT
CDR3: CATSPQGARADTQYF

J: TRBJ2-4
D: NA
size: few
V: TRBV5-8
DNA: TGTGCCAGCAGCTTGGGCCAGGCGGAAAACATTCAGTACTTC
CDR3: CASSLGQAENIQYF

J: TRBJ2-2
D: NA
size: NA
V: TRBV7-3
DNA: TGTGCCAGCAGCTTGAGGGAAGGGGGGCGCGTTCCGGAGGCCGGGGAGCTGTTTTTT
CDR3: CASSLREGGRVPEAGELFF

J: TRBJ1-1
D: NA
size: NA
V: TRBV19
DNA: TGTGCCAGTAGTATATACCTCTCCACCACTGAAGCTTTCTTT
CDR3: CASSIYLSTTEAFF

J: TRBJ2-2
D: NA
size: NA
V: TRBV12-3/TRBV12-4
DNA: TGTGCCAGCACCAGGGCCGAGACCGGGGAGCTGTTTTTT
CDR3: CASTRAETGELFF

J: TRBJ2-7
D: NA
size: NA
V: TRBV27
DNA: TGTGCCAGCAGCCCGTCAACCAGTGTTACCTACGAGCAGTACTTC
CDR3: CASSPSTSVTYEQYF

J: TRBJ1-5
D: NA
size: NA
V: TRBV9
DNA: TGTGCCAGCAGCCAACAGGGATGGGGTCAGCCCCAGCATTTT
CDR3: CASSQQGWGQPQHF

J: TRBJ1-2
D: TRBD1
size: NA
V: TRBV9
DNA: TGTGCCAGCAGCGGCACAGGGGGCGATGCCTATGGCTACACCTTC
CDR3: CASSGTGGDAYGYTF

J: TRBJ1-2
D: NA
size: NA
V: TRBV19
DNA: TGTGCCAGTAGTATAGATCCCAGGGATCGGTTGTCGGATGGCTACACCTTC
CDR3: CASSIDPRDRLSDGYTF

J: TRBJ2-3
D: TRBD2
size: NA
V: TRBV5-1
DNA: TGCGCCAGCAGCTCCGGGGGGACCACCCAACCAACAGATACGCAGTATTTT
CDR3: CASSSGGTTQPTDTQYF

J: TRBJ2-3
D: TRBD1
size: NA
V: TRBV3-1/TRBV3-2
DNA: TGTGCCAGCAGCCAAAAACGAACAGGGGGCACAGATACGCAGTATTTT
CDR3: CASSQKRTGGTDTQYF

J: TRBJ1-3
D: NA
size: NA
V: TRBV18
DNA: TGTGCCAGCTCACCTATCAAGGACCGTGGAAACACCATATATTTT
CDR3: CASSPIKDRGNTIYF